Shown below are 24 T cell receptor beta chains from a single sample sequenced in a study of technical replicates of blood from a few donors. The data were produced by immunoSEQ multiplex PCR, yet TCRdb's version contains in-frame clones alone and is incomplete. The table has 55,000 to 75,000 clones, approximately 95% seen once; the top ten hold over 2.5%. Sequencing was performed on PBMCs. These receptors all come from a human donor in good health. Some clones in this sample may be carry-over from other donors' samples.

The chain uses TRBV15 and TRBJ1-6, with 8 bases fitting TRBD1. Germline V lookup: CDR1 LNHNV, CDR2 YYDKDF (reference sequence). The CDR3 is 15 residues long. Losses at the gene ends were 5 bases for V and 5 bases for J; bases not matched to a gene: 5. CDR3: CATSPRQGNNSPLHF. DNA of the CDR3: TGTGCCACCAGCCCCAGACAGGGGAATAATTCACCCCTCCACTTT. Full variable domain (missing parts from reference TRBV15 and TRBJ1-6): DAMVIQNPRYQVTQFGKPVTLSCSQTLNHNVMYWYQQKSSQAPKLLFHYYDKDFNNEADTPDNFQSRRPNTSFCFLDIRSPGLGDTAMYLCATSPRQGNNSPLHFGNGTRLTVT.

The CDR3 here is CASSPSSDSRNNEQFF. The CDR3 region has the DNA TGTGCCAGCAGCCCCTCTTCGGACAGTAGAAACAATGAGCAGTTCTTC. V usage is TRBV7-3 and J usage is TRBJ2-1, with D tentatively TRBD1 (6 bases). This CDR3 has 16 amino acids. V was pared by 5 bases and J by 5 bases, with 19 bases between. CDR1 is SGHTA and CDR2 is FQGTGA in the germline V gene.

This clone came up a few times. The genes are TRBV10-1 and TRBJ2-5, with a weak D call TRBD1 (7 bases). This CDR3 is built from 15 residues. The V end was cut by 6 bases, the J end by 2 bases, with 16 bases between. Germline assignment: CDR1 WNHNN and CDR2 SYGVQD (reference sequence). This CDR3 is CASSARGAVQETQYF. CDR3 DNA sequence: TGCGCCAGCAGCGCCAGGGGGGCGGTGCAAGAGACCCAGTACTTC.

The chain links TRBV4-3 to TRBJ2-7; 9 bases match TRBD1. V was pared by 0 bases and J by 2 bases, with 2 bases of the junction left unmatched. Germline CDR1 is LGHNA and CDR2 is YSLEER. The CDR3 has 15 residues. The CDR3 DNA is TGCGCCAGCAGCCAAGAGGGACAGGGACCCTACGAGCAGTACTTC. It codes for CASSQEGQGPYEQYF.

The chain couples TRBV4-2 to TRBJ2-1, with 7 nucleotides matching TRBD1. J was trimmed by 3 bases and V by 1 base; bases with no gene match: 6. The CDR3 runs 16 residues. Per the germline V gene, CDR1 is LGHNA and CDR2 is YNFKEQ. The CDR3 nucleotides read TGTGCCAGCAGCCAAGGTTACGGGACAGACTACAATGAGCAGTTCTTC. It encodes CASSQGYGTDYNEQFF.

CDR3 amino acids: CASVGQGFTDTQYF. The CDR3 region has the DNA TGTGCCAGCGTCGGACAGGGGTTCACAGATACGCAGTATTTT. The V gene is TRBV25-1, the J gene TRBJ2-3, with 9 bases matching TRBD1. With 8 bases clipped from V and 2 bases from J, the junction kept 5 bases outside the gene matches. This CDR3 has 14 amino acids. Germline V gene sequence: CDR1 MGHDK, CDR2 SYGVNS.

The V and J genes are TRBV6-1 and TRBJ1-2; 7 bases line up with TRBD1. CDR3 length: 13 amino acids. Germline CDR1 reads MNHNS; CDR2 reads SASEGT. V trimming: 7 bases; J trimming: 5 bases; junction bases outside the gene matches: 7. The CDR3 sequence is CASTPDRSYGYTF. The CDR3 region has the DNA TGTGCCAGCACCCCGGACAGGTCGTATGGCTACACCTTC.

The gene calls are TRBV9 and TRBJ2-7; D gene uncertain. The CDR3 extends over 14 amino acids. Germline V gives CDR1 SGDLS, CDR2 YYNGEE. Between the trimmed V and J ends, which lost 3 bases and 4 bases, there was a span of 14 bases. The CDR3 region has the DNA TGTGCCAGCAGCGCAGACTCAAGTCGTTACGAGCAGTACTTC. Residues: CASSADSSRYEQYF.

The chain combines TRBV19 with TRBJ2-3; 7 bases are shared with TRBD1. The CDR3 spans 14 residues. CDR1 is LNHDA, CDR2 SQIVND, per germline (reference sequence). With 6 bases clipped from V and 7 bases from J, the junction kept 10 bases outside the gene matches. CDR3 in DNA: TGTGCCAGTAGAAGGGGGCAAGGGATACATACGCAGTATTTT. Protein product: CASRRGQGIHTQYF.

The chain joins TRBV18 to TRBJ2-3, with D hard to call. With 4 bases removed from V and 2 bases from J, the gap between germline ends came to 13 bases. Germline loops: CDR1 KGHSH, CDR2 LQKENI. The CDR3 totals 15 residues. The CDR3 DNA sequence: TGTGCCAGCTCACAGGCCAACGCGGTCACAGATACGCAGTATTTT. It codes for CASSQANAVTDTQYF.

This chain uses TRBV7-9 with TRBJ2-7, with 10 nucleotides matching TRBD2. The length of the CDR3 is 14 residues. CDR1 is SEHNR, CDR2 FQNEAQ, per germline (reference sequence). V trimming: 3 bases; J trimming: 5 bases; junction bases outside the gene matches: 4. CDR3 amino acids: CASSLGLAIDEQYF. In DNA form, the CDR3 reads TGTGCCAGCAGCTTGGGACTAGCGATCGACGAGCAGTACTTC.

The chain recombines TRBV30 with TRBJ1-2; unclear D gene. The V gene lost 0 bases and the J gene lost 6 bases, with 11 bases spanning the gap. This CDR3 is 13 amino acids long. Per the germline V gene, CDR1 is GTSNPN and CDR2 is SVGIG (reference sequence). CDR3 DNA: TGTGCCTGGAGTGTTGAAGGGAGGGATGGCTACACCTTC. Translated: CAWSVEGRDGYTF.

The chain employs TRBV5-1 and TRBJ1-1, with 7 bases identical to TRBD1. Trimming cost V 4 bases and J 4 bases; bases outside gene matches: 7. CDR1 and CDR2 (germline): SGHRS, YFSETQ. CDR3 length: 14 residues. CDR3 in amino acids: CASSTQGEVTEAFF. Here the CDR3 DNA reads TGCGCCAGCAGCACTCAGGGGGAGGTCACTGAAGCTTTCTTT.

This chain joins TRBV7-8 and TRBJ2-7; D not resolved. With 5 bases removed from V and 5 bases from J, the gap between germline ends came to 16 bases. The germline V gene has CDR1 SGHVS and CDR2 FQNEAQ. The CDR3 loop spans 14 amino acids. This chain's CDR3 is CASSLARARHEQYF. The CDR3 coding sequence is TGTGCCAGCAGCCTCGCGAGAGCCCGCCACGAGCAGTACTTC.

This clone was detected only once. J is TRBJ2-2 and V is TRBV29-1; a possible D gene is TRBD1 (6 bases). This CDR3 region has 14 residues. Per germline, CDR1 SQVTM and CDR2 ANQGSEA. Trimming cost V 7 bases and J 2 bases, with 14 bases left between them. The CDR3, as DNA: TGCAGCGCCAATTCCAGGGGTAACACCGGGGAGCTGTTTTTT. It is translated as CSANSRGNTGELFF.

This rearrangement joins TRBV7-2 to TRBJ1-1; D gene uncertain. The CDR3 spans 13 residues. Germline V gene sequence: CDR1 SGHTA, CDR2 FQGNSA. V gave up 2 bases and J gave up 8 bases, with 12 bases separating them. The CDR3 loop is CASSLPFPQEAFF. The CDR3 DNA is TGTGCCAGCAGCTTACCGTTTCCCCAGGAAGCTTTCTTT.

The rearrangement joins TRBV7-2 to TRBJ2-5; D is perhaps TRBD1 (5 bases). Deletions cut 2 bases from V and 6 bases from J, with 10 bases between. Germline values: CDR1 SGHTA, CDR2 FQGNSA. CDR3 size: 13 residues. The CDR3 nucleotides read TGTGCCAGCAGCTTACAGGGTTGGCAGACCCAGTACTTC. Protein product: CASSLQGWQTQYF.

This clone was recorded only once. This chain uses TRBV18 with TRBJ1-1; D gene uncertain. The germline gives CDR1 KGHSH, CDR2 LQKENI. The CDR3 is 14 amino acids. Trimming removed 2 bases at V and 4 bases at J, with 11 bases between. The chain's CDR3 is CASSPNGKSTEAFF. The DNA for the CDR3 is TGTGCCAGCTCACCAAACGGGAAGAGCACTGAAGCTTTCTTT.

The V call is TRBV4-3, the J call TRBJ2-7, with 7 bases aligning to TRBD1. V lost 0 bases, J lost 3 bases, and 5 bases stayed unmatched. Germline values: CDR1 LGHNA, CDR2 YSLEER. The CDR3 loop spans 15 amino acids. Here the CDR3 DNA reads TGCGCCAGCAGCCAAGATTGGACAGGAAGCTACGAGCAGTACTTC. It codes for CASSQDWTGSYEQYF.

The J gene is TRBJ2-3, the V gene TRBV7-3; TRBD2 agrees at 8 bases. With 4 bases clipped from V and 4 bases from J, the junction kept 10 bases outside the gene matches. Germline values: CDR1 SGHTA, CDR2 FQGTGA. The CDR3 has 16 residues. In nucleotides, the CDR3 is TGTGCCAGCAGCTCCGTGGGTAGCGGGGTTTCAGATACGCAGTATTTT. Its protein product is CASSSVGSGVSDTQYF. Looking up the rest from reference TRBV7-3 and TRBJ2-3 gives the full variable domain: GAGVSQTPSNKVTEKGKYVELRCDPISGHTALYWYRQSLGQGPEFLIYFQGTGAADDSGLPNDRFFAVRPEGSVSTLKIQRTERGDSAVYLCASSSVGSGVSDTQYFGPGTRLTVL.

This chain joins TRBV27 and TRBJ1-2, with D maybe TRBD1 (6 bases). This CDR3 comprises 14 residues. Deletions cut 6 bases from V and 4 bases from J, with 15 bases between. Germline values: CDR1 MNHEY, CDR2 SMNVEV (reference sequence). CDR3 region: CASRPLGQFYGYTF. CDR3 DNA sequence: TGTGCCAGCAGACCTTTAGGACAGTTCTATGGCTACACCTTC.

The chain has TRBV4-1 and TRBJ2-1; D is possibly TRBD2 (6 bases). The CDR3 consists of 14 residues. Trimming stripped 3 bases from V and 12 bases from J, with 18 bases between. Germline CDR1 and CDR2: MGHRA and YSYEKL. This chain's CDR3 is CASSQAGTADLQFF. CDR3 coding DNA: TGCGCCAGCAGCCAGGCGGGGACCGCGGACTTGCAGTTCTTC.

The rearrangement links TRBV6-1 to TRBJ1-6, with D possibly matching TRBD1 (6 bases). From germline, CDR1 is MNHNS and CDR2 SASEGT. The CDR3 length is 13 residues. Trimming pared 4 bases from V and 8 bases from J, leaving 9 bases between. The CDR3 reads CASSAKGDSPLHF. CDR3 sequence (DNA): TGTGCCAGCAGTGCCAAGGGGGATTCACCCCTCCACTTT.

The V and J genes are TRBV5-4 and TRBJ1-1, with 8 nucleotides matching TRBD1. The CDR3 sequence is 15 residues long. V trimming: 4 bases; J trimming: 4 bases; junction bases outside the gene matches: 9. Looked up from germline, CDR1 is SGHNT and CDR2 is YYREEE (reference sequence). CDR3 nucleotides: TGTGCCAGCAGCCCCGCTACAGGGGGAGTCACTGAAGCTTTCTTT. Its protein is CASSPATGGVTEAFF.